This entry concerns a single TCR beta chain. Profiling relied on immunoSEQ multiplex PCR, and the TCRdb table lists in-frame clones only, not all of them. Of 400,000 to 550,000 clones in the sample, about 89% were seen once. The source of the sample is a study of blood T cell repertoires in COVID-19. As for the study in general: There were acute and convalescent COVID-19 samples, and they came from the United States, Italy and Spain. PBMCs, B-cell-depleted T cells, or T cells provided the cDNA or gDNA that made up the material.

The TCR comes from a woman aged 25 to 39 with acute or convalescent COVID-19. Sequenced sample: peripheral blood.

The DNA for the CDR3 is TGTGCCAGTAGTATGCGGAACTATGGCTACACCTTC. It encodes CASSMRNYGYTF. This rearrangement joins TRBV19 to TRBJ1-2; D gene unclear. Germline-derived CDR1 and CDR2 are LNHDA and SQIVND (reference sequence). V was trimmed by 3 bases and J by 2 bases, leaving 4 bases between them. This CDR3 spans 12 amino acids.